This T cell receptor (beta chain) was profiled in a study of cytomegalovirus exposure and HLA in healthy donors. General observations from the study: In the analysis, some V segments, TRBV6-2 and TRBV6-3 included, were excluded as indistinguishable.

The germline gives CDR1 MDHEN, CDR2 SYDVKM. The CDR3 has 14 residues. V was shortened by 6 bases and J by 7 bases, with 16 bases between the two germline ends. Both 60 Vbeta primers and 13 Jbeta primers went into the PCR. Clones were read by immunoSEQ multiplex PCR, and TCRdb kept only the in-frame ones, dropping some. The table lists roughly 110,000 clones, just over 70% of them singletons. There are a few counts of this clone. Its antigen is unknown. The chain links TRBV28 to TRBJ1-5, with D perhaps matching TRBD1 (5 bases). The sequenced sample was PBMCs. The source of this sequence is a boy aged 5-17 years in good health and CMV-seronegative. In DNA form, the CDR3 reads TGTGCCAGCAGACCGGGACTAACAGACCAGCCCCAGCATTTT. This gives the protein CASRPGLTDQPQHF.